This T cell receptor beta chain came from a study of blood T cell repertoires in COVID-19. This CDR3 has 12 residues. Germline-derived CDR1 and CDR2 are SQVTM and ANQGSEA. V dropped 7 bases and J dropped 5 bases, with 12 bases sitting between them. Measured with immunoSEQ multiplex PCR; TCRdb has only the in-frame clones, and not every one. The repertoire consists of 150,000 to 200,000 clones, with around 80% occurring once and the leading ten covering approximately 15%. Sequenced input: peripheral blood. This receptor was identified in a woman in her 70s with COVID-19, enrolled during active disease. The V gene is TRBV29-1, the J gene TRBJ2-4; D may be TRBD1 (6 bases). CDR3 sequence: CSALTGQNIQYF. As DNA, the CDR3 is TGCAGCGCTCTGACAGGTCAAAACATTCAGTACTTC.